What follows is one TCR beta chain and its context. This clone's antigen is unknown. The input lacks base qualities; no much larger clone sits a single base away. The germline V gene encodes CDR1 SNHLY and CDR2 FYNNEI. The junction shows trimming of 5 bases on V and 8 bases on J, and the gene matches do not reach 7 bases of it. The CDR3 covers 14 residues, taking in both the cysteine and the phenylalanine. The DNA shown is the 42-base CDR3, in frame from base 1. The data are from a study of radiation and T cells in renal cell carcinoma (dated by TCRdb to 2019 to 2021). Background on the whole study: TCR beta sequencing covered some 55 samples in total, comprising around 25 tumors and some 27 peripheral blood samples. A total of 3.5 million to 4.5 million unique CDR3 nucleotide sequences, encoding around 2.7 million unique CDR3 amino acid sequences, were found across all 50 or so samples. Broader findings and caveats from the paper: Because no pretreatment tumor biopsies were available, whether clonotypes were present in the tumor at baseline could not be determined. Intratumoral heterogeneity went uncaptured because the only tumor material available was small regions of 0.8 to 1 g. Top tumor clonotypes rose in blood from baseline to 2 weeks post-radiation, then contracted by 4 weeks, suggesting transient expansion of tumor-resident clones. Irradiated tumors showed higher TCR clonality than controls, with the top 100 clonotypes averaging about 50% of the repertoire versus around 45% in nephrectomy-only tumors. With a single-armed trial design, the study had no way to address how radiation dose or scheduling affects the TCR repertoire. Compared with control tumors, irradiated tumors had a greater number of dominant CDR3 motifs, and those motifs took up a bigger portion of the repertoire.

According to the study, the label for this sample's time point signals: tumor resected at nephrectomy. Per the publication, the treatment or condition label means: 15 Gy SBRT to primary tumor, nephrectomy 4 weeks later. Samples came from a clinical trial, in which primary renal cell carcinomas received 15 Gy stereotactic body radiation therapy followed by nephrectomy 4 weeks later. Every patient had renal cell carcinoma of clear cell pathology. Tumors were dissociated mechanically, digested with collagenase/hyaluronidase at 37 degrees C, processed in gentleMACS C tubes, and stored in liquid nitrogen. The QIAamp DNA Blood Mini Kit (Qiagen) was used to prepare genomic DNA for TCR sequencing. The analyses included just those samples that passed every quality control check. Following the manufacturer's recommendations, the immunoSEQ kit was used to generate TCR beta libraries from genomic DNA. To prepare the libraries, a first multiplex PCR with proprietary primers was run, followed by a second PCR that added unique barcodes, and a bead cleanup was done after each round. Each sample batch included a kit-provided positive control reaction and a negative control reaction. The final libraries underwent checking on an Agilent 4200 TapeStation D1000 ScreenTape, volumetric pooling, and quantification by qPCR. An Illumina NextSeq500 fitted with a MidOutput 150-cycle cartridge performed the sequencing, running 156 Read1 cycles and 15 Index1 cycles with the kit's custom primers. The pooled library was loaded at roughly 1 pM, with a roughly 20% PhiX control spiked in. Processing in the source paper ran as follows. The vendor-processed data were analyzed in R, and a clonotype was defined as all T cells that share the same CDR3 nucleotide sequence. In the clone abundance analyses, frequencies were normalized to the 10,000 most abundant clones in each sample. Public T cell clones, which averaged fewer than five per sample, were removed prior to analysis. Dominant motif analysis used ImmunoMap with the PAM10 matrix, gap penalty 30 and homology threshold 0.3; motifs with cumulative frequency at least 0.01 counted as dominant. An abundance difference of at least 32-fold between compartments was the criterion for calling clonotypes tumor-enriched or baseline blood-enriched. The Baroni-Urbani and Buser coefficient was used to measure tumor-blood repertoire similarity, and groups were compared with two-tailed Wilcoxon tests in R. This immuneACCESS table, as held by TCRdb, lists in-frame sequences with V and J called but not all clones. Of the missing ones, under half trace to an unresolved V gene in checked studies; the others have no known cause. That table furnishes V, J and clone size, whereas the DNA furnished D and trimming. This sample comprises approximately 15,000 clones, 64% of them detected only once. The ten most abundant clones make up roughly 26% of the sample.

The V gene is TRBV2 and the J gene is TRBJ1-4, with 8 bases aligning to TRBD1. Sequencing used tumor tissue, obtained from a patient whose treatment included radiotherapy and nephrectomy. This receptor was taken from a woman between 65 and 79 years old with renal cell carcinoma. The base sequence is TGTGCCAGCAGTCCCTCAGGGGGCGCAGAAAAACTGTTTTTT. Its protein is CASSPSGGAEKLFF.